This is a list of T cell receptor beta chains from one sample in a study of blood T cell repertoires in COVID-19. Profiled with immunoSEQ multiplex PCR; TCRdb holds only in-frame clones, not every one. In the table there are approximately 190,000 clones, about 88% of which are singletons. The sequencing input was peripheral blood. The source of these receptors is a man aged 25 to 40 with active or convalescent COVID-19. Each CDR3 is given with its conserved first and last residue. The order of the fields is J gene, clone size, V gene, D gene, CDR3 DNA, CDR3 protein. D genes are given only for firm matches. Some rows mark clone size as missing; the rest say once, few, many or name a class of expanded clone.

TRBJ2-1 NA TRBV5-1 NA TGCGCCAGCAGCTCCCTCCCCGACAATGAGCAGTTCTTC CASSSLPDNEQFF
TRBJ2-3 NA TRBV24-1 NA TGTGCCACCAGTGATTTGGGGGGCGCCGGCACAGATACGCAGTATTTT CATSDLGGAGTDTQYF
TRBJ1-3 NA TRBV4-1 NA TGCGCCAGCAGCCAAATGCACTTCTCTGGAAACACCATATATTTT CASSQMHFSGNTIYF
TRBJ1-2 NA TRBV7-9 TRBD1 TGTGCCAGCAGCTTTAGTCAGGGGGCACACTATGGCTACACCTTC CASSFSQGAHYGYTF
TRBJ1-6 once TRBV14 NA TGTGCCAGCAGCCAAGATAGGGGCAGCTTCAATTCACCCCTCCACTTT CASSQDRGSFNSPLHF
TRBJ2-5 NA TRBV7-8 TRBD2 TGTGCCGGAGCCTGGCTAGCGGACCAAGAGACCCGGTACTTC CAGAWLADQETRYF
TRBJ1-5 NA TRBV7-9 NA TGTGCCAGCAGCTTGGGCACAGATCAGCCCCAGCATTTT CASSLGTDQPQHF
TRBJ1-1 NA TRBV18 TRBD1 TGTGCCAGCTCACCAGCCGGACAGGGAATGAACACTGAAGCTTTCTTT CASSPAGQGMNTEAFF
TRBJ1-2 NA TRBV2 TRBD1 TGTGCCAGCAGGCGAGGGACAGATACCTATGGCTACACCTTC CASRRGTDTYGYTF
TRBJ2-1 NA TRBV11-1 TRBD1 TGTGCCAGCCAGACCAACAGGGGCAGGTACAATGAGCAGTTCTTC CASQTNRGRYNEQFF
TRBJ2-2 NA TRBV6-1 NA TGTGCCAGCAGTGAAGCCTACACCGGGGAGCTGTTTTTT CASSEAYTGELFF
TRBJ2-7 NA TRBV4-3 NA TGCGCCAGCAGCCAAGCGGGGGGGCGGGGGACAGGGAACTACGAGCAGTACTTC CASSQAGGRGTGNYEQYF
TRBJ2-3 NA TRBV7-2 NA TGTGCCAGCAGCTTAGCGGCTAGATTAGTACGCTTT CASSLAARLVRF
TRBJ1-1 NA TRBV12-5 NA TGTGCTAGTGGTCCGTCCAGCACTGAAGCTTTCTTT CASGPSSTEAFF
TRBJ1-5 NA TRBV19 NA TGTGCCAGTAGTCACCCCTATGGGGGGGGTGGCAATCAGCCCCAGCATTTT CASSHPYGGGGNQPQHF
TRBJ1-1 NA TRBV4-3 TRBD1 TGCGCCAGCAGCCAAGCCGAGGGACAGGGGTCACCGGCTTTCTTT CASSQAEGQGSPAFF
TRBJ1-2 NA TRBV10-3 NA TGTGCCATGTCGGCAGGGGATGATGGCTACACCTTC CAMSAGDDGYTF